What follows are 4 T cell receptor beta chains derived from one specimen sequenced in a study of cytomegalovirus exposure and HLA in healthy donors. PCR was performed using 60 Vbeta and 13 Jbeta primers. The protocol was immunoSEQ multiplex PCR, while the TCRdb copy is restricted to in-frame clones and leaves out a portion. The table lists 120,000 to 150,000 clones, roughly 64% of them singletons. Sample: PBMCs. All receptors derive from a woman in her 30s in good health and CMV-seropositive.

This sequence joins TRBV2 and TRBJ2-3; D is unclear. Trimming left V 2 bases short and J 3 bases short, with 3 bases between. The CDR3 spans 12 residues. Germline lookup yields CDR1 SNHLY and CDR2 FYNNEI. DNA of the CDR3: TGTGCCAGCAGTGAACAAACAGATACGCAGTATTTT. Its translation: CASSEQTDTQYF.

CDR3 nucleotide sequence: TGTGCCAGCAGCTTTTCTCCGCCTTTAATGGACAGGGTGGACGAAAAACTGTTTTTT. The encoded protein is CASSFSPPLMDRVDEKLFF. J is TRBJ1-4 and V is TRBV7-9, with TRBD1 matching over 8 bases. Unmatched junction bases numbered 20, after V lost 3 bases and J lost 8 bases. This CDR3 is 19 amino acids long. Germline V gene sequence: CDR1 SEHNR, CDR2 FQNEAQ (reference sequence).

The V call is TRBV19, the J call TRBJ2-2; TRBD1 is a possible D gene (6 bases). There are 13 residues in the CDR3. Germline lookup yields CDR1 LNHDA and CDR2 SQIVND (reference sequence). Trimming shortened V by 10 bases and J by 6 bases, and 15 bases separated the two germline ends. The CDR3: CATSRQGSGELFF. The CDR3 bases are TGTGCCACCTCCCGGCAGGGGTCCGGGGAGCTGTTTTTT.

The CDR3 region is CASSQTREKLFF. The CDR3 DNA follows: TGTGCCAGCAGCCAGACTCGCGAAAAACTGTTTTTT. The chain has TRBV13 and TRBJ1-4; no reliable D call. The CDR3 is made up of 12 amino acids. Germline-derived CDR1 and CDR2 are PRHDT and FYEKMQ (reference sequence). Between the trimmed V and J ends, which lost 5 bases and 8 bases, there was a span of 9 bases.